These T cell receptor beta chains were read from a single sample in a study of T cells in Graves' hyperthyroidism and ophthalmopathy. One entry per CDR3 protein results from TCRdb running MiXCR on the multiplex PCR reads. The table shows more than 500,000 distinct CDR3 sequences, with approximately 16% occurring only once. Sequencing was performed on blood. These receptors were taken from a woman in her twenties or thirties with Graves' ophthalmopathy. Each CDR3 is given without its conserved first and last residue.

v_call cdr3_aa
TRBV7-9 ASRRGHQDTDTQY
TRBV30 AWEVGTVNTGELF
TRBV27 ASSTGGTDTQY
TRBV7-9 ASSFGQGNYGYT
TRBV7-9 ASSSQGVEAEAF
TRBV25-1 ASASSGNQPQH
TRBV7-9 ASSPSGQANYGYT
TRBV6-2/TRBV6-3 ASSYETSGSRRSYEQY
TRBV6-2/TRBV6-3 ASSGLGGSSDTQY
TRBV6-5 ASSYRASKPDTQY
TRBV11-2 ASSFSATGASTDTQY
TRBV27 ASTSRGSTDTQY
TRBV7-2 ASSLQPTSHHSYEQY
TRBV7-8 ASSSPSAVEGTGELF